This entry lists 20 T cell receptor beta chains sequenced from one sample in a study of blood T cell repertoires in COVID-19 (dated by TCRdb to the early 2020s). The method was the immunoSEQ multiplex PCR assay. As stored in TCRdb, this immuneACCESS dataset retains in-frame rearrangements with V and J assigned. A fraction of the clones does not appear; measured against another copy, unresolved V genes explain less than half of the discrepancy, and the remainder lacks a known reason. This sample has roughly 250,000 clones in its table, and more than 80% of those were observed once. 0.87% of the sample goes to the ten largest clones. Sequenced input: PBMCs or T cells enriched from blood (not recorded which). These receptors were obtained from a man aged 45 to 65 who had been exposed to COVID-19.

The chain carries TRBV29-1 and TRBJ2-7; TRBD1 matches 7 bases. CDR1 is SQVTM and CDR2 is ANQGSEA in the germline V gene. The CDR3 runs to 13 residues. J lost 6 bases, V lost 4 bases, and 9 bases had no gene match. The CDR3 bases are TGCAGCGTTGTCATATCACAGGGGCGCGAGCAGTACTTC. Protein product: CSVVISQGREQYF.

V gene TRBV5-4 combines with J gene TRBJ2-2; 8 nucleotides line up with TRBD1. J gave up 6 bases and V 5 bases, and 6 bases lay outside the gene matches. The CDR3 extends over 14 amino acids. Germline CDR1 is SGHNT and CDR2 is YYREEE (reference sequence). Written as DNA, the CDR3 is TGTGCCAGCAGAACGGACAGGGCGTCCGGGGAGCTGTTTTTT. Translated, it gives CASRTDRASGELFF.

This clone was seen more than once but under ten times. The chain recombines TRBV6-5 with TRBJ1-6; the D gene is possibly TRBD1 (5 bases). The CDR3 is 13 amino acids. V was clipped by 6 bases and J by 5 bases, with 8 bases between them. CDR1 and CDR2 from the germline V gene are MNHEY and SVGAGI. The CDR3: CASRTVNNSPLHF. CDR3 bases: TGTGCCAGCAGGACAGTTAATAATTCACCCCTCCACTTT.

V gene TRBV7-9 combines with J gene TRBJ2-7; 9 bases match TRBD1. With V trimmed by 5 bases and J by 6 bases, 5 bases remained unmatched. Germline loops: CDR1 SEHNR, CDR2 FQNEAQ (reference sequence). This CDR3 contains 13 residues. The CDR3 DNA reads TGTGCCAGCAGCCGGGACAGGGAAAGCGAGCAGTACGTC. Amino acid sequence: CASSRDRESEQYV.

V and J are TRBV24-1 and TRBJ2-2; possibly TRBD2 for D (5 bases). The V end was cut by 4 bases, the J end by 4 bases, with 12 bases between. The V gene's germline CDR1 is KGHDR and CDR2 SFDVKD. The CDR3 is made up of 15 amino acids. The CDR3, as DNA: TGTGCCACCAGTGAAGGCTCGGGGAGCACCGGGGAGCTGTTTTTT. Translated, it gives CATSEGSGSTGELFF.

The V gene is TRBV11-3, the J gene TRBJ2-2, with 7 bases identical to TRBD1. Germline CDR1 and CDR2: SGHNT and YENEEA. The CDR3 length is 14 residues. The J segment lost 7 bases and the V segment lost 5 bases, leaving 7 bases of the junction unmatched. CDR3 in DNA: TGTGCCAGCAGCCAGACAGGGTACGACGGGGAGCTGTTTTTT. It is translated as CASSQTGYDGELFF. The entire variable domain, with the rest obtained from reference TRBV11-3 and TRBJ2-2, is as follows: EAGVVQSPRYKIIEKKQPVAFWCNPISGHNTLYWYLQNLGQGPELLIRYENEEAVDDSQLPKDRFSAERLKGVDSTLKIQPAELGDSAVYLCASSQTGYDGELFFGEGSRLTVL.

This CDR3 reads CASSEMRAYEQYF. DNA of the CDR3: TGTGCCAGCAGCGAGATGAGGGCCTACGAGCAGTACTTC. This chain uses TRBV7-9 with TRBJ2-7; possibly TRBD2 for D (5 bases). V dropped 5 bases and J dropped 2 bases, with 10 bases sitting between them. Per the germline V gene, CDR1 is SEHNR and CDR2 is FQNEAQ (reference sequence). The CDR3 runs 13 residues.

The count of this clone is one. The V gene is TRBV5-1, the J gene TRBJ1-3; D unresolved. CDR1 SGHRS and CDR2 YFSETQ come from the germline V gene. CDR3 length: 15 amino acids. Trimming stripped 4 bases from V and 0 bases from J, with 11 bases between. CDR3 DNA: TGCGCCAGCAGCGCATTGTGGAGCTCTGGAAACACCATATATTTT. This codes for CASSALWSSGNTIYF.

The V call is TRBV4-1, the J call TRBJ1-6; possible D gene TRBD1, 5 bases. The germline gives CDR1 MGHRA, CDR2 YSYEKL. V lost 0 bases and J lost 14, with 20 bases in between. The CDR3 is 16 residues long. In DNA form, the CDR3 reads TGCGCCAGCAGCCAAGAGGAGGGACCCGGGCTGTACACCCTCCACTTT. It encodes CASSQEEGPGLYTLHF.

This rearrangement joins TRBV6-4 to TRBJ2-1, with 9 bases lining up with TRBD2. This CDR3 spans 15 amino acids. With V trimmed by 5 bases and J by 9 bases, 11 bases remained unmatched. Looked up from germline, CDR1 is MRHNA and CDR2 is SNTAGT. The CDR3 DNA is TGTGCCAGCAGTAAATCGACTAGCGGTTGGCGTGAGCAGTTCTTC. Residues: CASSKSTSGWREQFF.

The chain employs TRBV6-5 and TRBJ1-2; D may be TRBD1 (5 bases). Germline V CDR1 and CDR2: MNHEY, SVGAGI. The CDR3 contains 13 residues. Trimming removed 6 bases from V and 4 bases from J, with 12 bases in between. The CDR3 loop reads CASREGLVYGYTF. Here the CDR3 DNA reads TGTGCCAGCAGGGAGGGGCTCGTCTATGGCTACACCTTC.

The rearrangement uses TRBV3-1 (or the pseudogene TRBV3-2) and TRBJ2-7; the D is unclear. The CDR3 extends over 13 amino acids. Germline V gene sequence: CDR1 LGHDT, CDR2 YNNKEL (reference sequence). V was pared by 3 bases and J by 5 bases, with 11 bases between. Here the CDR3 reads CASSQSTENEQYF. The DNA for the CDR3 is TGTGCCAGCAGCCAGAGTACAGAGAACGAGCAGTACTTC.

In this sample, this clone turned up once. The J gene is TRBJ1-3, the V gene TRBV6-5; TRBD1 matches at 7 bases. Germline V gene data show CDR1 as MNHEY and CDR2 as SVGAGI. This CDR3 region has 15 residues. The junction had 7 bases not matched to a gene; V was cut back by 6 bases and J by 2 bases. The CDR3 loop reads CASRTGANPGNTIYF. DNA for the CDR3: TGTGCCAGCAGAACAGGGGCTAATCCTGGAAACACCATATATTTT.

CDR3 nucleotide sequence: TGCGCCAGCAGCTTGGCACGCAGGGACACTGAAGCTTTCTTT. Its protein product is CASSLARRDTEAFF. The V gene is TRBV5-1, the J gene TRBJ1-1; D might be TRBD1 (5 bases). Germline values: CDR1 SGHRS, CDR2 YFSETQ. Trimming took 0 bases from V and 3 from J, leaving 9 bases between them. The CDR3 is 14 amino acids.

The CDR3 bases are TGTGCCAACCAGGACAGATATGGCTACACCTTC. Its translation is CANQDRYGYTF. This chain uses TRBV21-1 with TRBJ1-2; the table assigns TRBD1, which was not confirmed against the DNA. TRBV21-1 is reported as a pseudogene. The CDR3 runs to 11 residues.

The chain uses TRBV7-9 and TRBJ1-4, with no clear D. The CDR3 runs to 14 residues. Germline values: CDR1 SEHNR, CDR2 FQNEAQ (reference sequence). The V and J ends lost 2 bases and 5 bases respectively, with 9 bases between them. The CDR3 nucleotides are TGTGCCAGCAGCTTATACGGAGAGAATGAAAAACTGTTTTTT. Encoded protein: CASSLYGENEKLFF.

There are a few counts of this clone. The rearrangement links TRBV29-1 to TRBJ1-2; the D gene is possibly TRBD1 (6 bases). There are 14 residues in the CDR3. CDR1 is SQVTM and CDR2 is ANQGSEA in the germline V gene. The V gene lost 1 base and the J gene lost 4 bases, with 13 bases spanning the gap. CDR3 DNA: TGCAGCGTTGAAGCCCCCCAGGGGAGCTATGGCTACACCTTC. This gives the protein CSVEAPQGSYGYTF.

The chain has TRBV5-1 and TRBJ2-7, with 7 bases identical to TRBD1. After removal of 4 bases from V and 1 base from J, the junction contained 11 bases not matched to a gene. The CDR3 has 16 residues. CDR1 is SGHRS, CDR2 YFSETQ, per germline. The CDR3 DNA reads TGCGCCAGCAGCGGAACAGTACAGGGGCGGTCCTACGAGCAGTACTTC. Protein product: CASSGTVQGRSYEQYF.

The chain carries TRBV2 and TRBJ2-2; weak D call: TRBD1 (5 bases). The V end was cut by 3 bases, the J end by 1 base, with 6 bases between. There are 14 residues in the CDR3. Looked up from germline, CDR1 is SNHLY and CDR2 is FYNNEI. The CDR3 coding sequence is TGTGCCAGCAGTGACACAGGGAACACCGGGGAGCTGTTTTTT. Protein: CASSDTGNTGELFF.

The chain employs TRBV4-1 and TRBJ1-5; 8 positions match TRBD1. The CDR3 covers 14 residues. The V segment lost 3 bases and the J segment 7 bases; nucleotides outside the gene matches: 5. Per germline, CDR1 MGHRA and CDR2 YSYEKL. This CDR3 is CASSHGQGRQPQHF. The CDR3 DNA reads TGCGCCAGCAGCCACGGACAGGGCAGGCAGCCCCAGCATTTT.